A few counts support the clone carrying this TCR beta chain. Trimming took 1 base from V and 6 from J, leaving 13 bases between them. The CDR3 runs to 14 residues. The germline CDR1 and CDR2 sequences are SEHNR and FQNEAQ (reference sequence). The source of the sample is a study of blood T cell repertoires in COVID-19. As for the study in general: COVID-19 samples, acute and convalescent, were from the United States, Italy and Spain. Nucleic acid was either cDNA or gDNA, and it came from T cells, B-cell-depleted T cells, or PBMCs.

Per the authors' pipeline: Amplification of reference gene primers provided the estimated nucleated cell counts. Profiled with immunoSEQ multiplex PCR; TCRdb holds only in-frame clones, not every one. V, J and clone size were drawn from that table, and D and trimming were deduced from the DNA. The table includes about 140,000 clones, 85% to 90% detected once. The TCR originated in an older woman with acute or convalescent COVID-19. The specimen was peripheral blood. The V and J genes are TRBV7-9 and TRBJ2-7; possible D gene TRBD1, 5 bases. The CDR3 DNA follows: TGTGCCAGCAGCTTAGGAGGCAGGGTGGCCGAGCAGTACTTC. Translating gives CASSLGGRVAEQYF. Full variable domain (outside the CDR3, taken from reference TRBV7-9 and TRBJ2-7): DTGVSQNPRHKITKRGQNVTFRCDPISEHNRLYWYRQTLGQGPEFLTYFQNEAQLEKSRLLSDRFSAERPKGSFSTLEIQRTEQGDSAMYLCASSLGGRVAEQYFGPGTRLTVT.